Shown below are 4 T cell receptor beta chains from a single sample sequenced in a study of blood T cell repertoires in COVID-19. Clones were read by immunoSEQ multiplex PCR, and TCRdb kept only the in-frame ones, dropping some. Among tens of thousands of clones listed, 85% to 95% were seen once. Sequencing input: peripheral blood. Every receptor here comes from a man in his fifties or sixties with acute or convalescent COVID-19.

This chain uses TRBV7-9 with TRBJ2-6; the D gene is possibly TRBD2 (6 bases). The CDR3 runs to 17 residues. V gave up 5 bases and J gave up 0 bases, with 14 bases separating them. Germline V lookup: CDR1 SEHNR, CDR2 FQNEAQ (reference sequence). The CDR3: CASSNNAGGSGANVLTF. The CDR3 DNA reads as TGTGCCAGCAGCAACAACGCCGGGGGCTCTGGGGCCAACGTCCTGACTTTC.

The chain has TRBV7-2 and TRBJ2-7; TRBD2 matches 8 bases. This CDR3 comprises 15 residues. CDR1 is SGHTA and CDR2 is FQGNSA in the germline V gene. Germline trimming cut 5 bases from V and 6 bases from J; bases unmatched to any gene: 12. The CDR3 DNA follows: TGTGCCAGCAGCCCCCAGCTTAGCGGGAATGGCGAGCAGTACTTC. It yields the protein CASSPQLSGNGEQYF.

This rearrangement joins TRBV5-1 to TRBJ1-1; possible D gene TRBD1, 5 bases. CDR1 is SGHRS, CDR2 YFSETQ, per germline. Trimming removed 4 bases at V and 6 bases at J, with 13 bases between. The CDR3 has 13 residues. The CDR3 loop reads CASSHGQHAEAFF. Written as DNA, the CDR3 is TGCGCCAGCAGCCACGGACAACACGCTGAAGCTTTCTTT.

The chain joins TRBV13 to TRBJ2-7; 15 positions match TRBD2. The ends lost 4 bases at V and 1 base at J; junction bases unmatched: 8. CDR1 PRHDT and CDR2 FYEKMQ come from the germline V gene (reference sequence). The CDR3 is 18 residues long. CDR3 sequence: CASSSAGLAGGRSYEQYF. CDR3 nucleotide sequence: TGTGCCAGCAGCTCGGCAGGACTAGCGGGAGGGCGGTCCTACGAGCAGTACTTC.